The entry below describes one T cell receptor (beta chain). Its target is not known. The data originate from a study of OX40 agonist ivuxolimab in advanced cancers. Overall study context: Every 2 weeks, patients received ivuxolimab intravenously, dosed at 0.01 to 10 mg/kg.

Germline CDR1 reads SEHNR; CDR2 reads FQNEAQ (reference sequence). CDR3 length equals 14 residues. V was pared by 7 bases and J by 2 bases, with 14 bases between. Study-level points and caveats: On average, CD8+ T cells showed a greater number of expanded clones than CD4+. The 0.1-3.0 mg/kg partial responders had among the lowest clonal expansion.

Generated by immunoSEQ multiplex PCR, the TCRdb table keeps only in-frame clones and is missing some. The sample gives around 67,000 clones, around 83% of which show up once; approximately 0.63% is in the top ten. The sample in question was CD4+ or CD8+ T cells sorted from blood, obtained in a trial of the OX40 agonist ivuxolimab. The TCR sequence derives from an adult with an advanced solid tumor such as melanoma, head and neck, liver or kidney cancer. The chain links TRBV7-9 to TRBJ1-2; D not resolved. The DNA of the CDR3 is TGTGCCAGCAATCAACCCCGTGCGAACTATGGCTACACCTTC. It codes for CASNQPRANYGYTF.